A single sample is the source of the 27 T cell receptor beta chains below, sequenced in a study of shared clonotypes between healthy human individuals. Profiling relied on immunoSEQ multiplex PCR, and the TCRdb table lists in-frame clones only, not all of them. The table shows approximately 2,000,000 clones, with 90% to 95% occurring only once. Naive CD8 isolation took CD45RO-negative cells positively selected for CCR7 and excluded terminally differentiated effector memory CD45RA+ cells. What was sequenced was naive CD8+ T cells from PBMCs. The receptor set was obtained from a man younger than 35 in good health. Some clones in this sample may be carry-over from other donors' samples.

The chain carries TRBV7-9 and TRBJ2-7, with D uncertain. V was pared by 1 base and J by 3 bases, with 7 bases between. CDR1 and CDR2 from the germline V gene are SEHNR and FQNEAQ (reference sequence). This CDR3 spans 13 amino acids. CDR3 protein: CASSLDNHYEQYF. The CDR3 DNA sequence: TGTGCCAGCAGCTTAGACAACCACTACGAGCAGTACTTC.

The V and J genes are TRBV27 and TRBJ2-1; tentatively, D is TRBD1 or TRBD2 (5 bases each). V lost 4 bases, J lost 2 bases, and 12 bases lay in between. The length of the CDR3 is 15 residues. CDR1 is MNHEY, CDR2 SMNVEV, per germline (reference sequence). CDR3 coding DNA: TGTGCCAGCAGTTGGGACCCCCTCCCCTACAATGAGCAGTTCTTC. As protein: CASSWDPLPYNEQFF.

This chain uses TRBV11-2 with TRBJ1-2; D is perhaps TRBD1 (5 bases). This CDR3 has 17 residues. The germline gives CDR1 SGHAT, CDR2 FQNNGV. Trimming cost V 0 bases and J 3 bases, with 17 bases left between them. This chain's CDR3 is CASSLEWDEDGDYGYTF. The CDR3 bases are TGTGCCAGCAGCTTAGAGTGGGACGAAGATGGGGACTATGGCTACACCTTC.

The V gene is TRBV6-5, the J gene TRBJ1-1, with 7 nucleotides matching TRBD1. The CDR3 loop spans 15 amino acids. The germline V gene has CDR1 MNHEY and CDR2 SVGAGI. After removal of 2 bases from V and 0 bases from J, the junction contained 3 bases not matched to a gene. The CDR3 DNA reads TGTGCCAGCAGTTACGGCAGGGGGGTGAACACTGAAGCTTTCTTT. Translated, it gives CASSYGRGVNTEAFF.

The J gene is TRBJ2-7, the V gene TRBV15, with TRBD2 identical over 15 bases. CDR1 and CDR2 from the germline V gene are LNHNV and YYDKDF (reference sequence). This CDR3 is 14 amino acids long. Trimming cost V 9 bases and J 6 bases; bases outside gene matches: 6. The CDR3 DNA sequence: TGTGCCACTCGGACTAGCGGGAGGGCCGCCGAGCAGTACTTC. Encoded protein: CATRTSGRAAEQYF.

The table lists this clone with a count of one. The chain joins TRBV7-9 to TRBJ2-5; no firm D call. CDR1 and CDR2 from the germline V gene are SEHNR and FQNEAQ (reference sequence). V was clipped by 5 bases and J by 5 bases, with 15 bases between them. The CDR3 has 14 residues. The CDR3 region has the DNA TGTGCCAGCAGCATCGCCAGGAAACGGGAGACCCAGTACTTC. Amino acids: CASSIARKRETQYF. Combining the CDR3 with reference TRBV7-9 and TRBJ2-5 gives the whole variable domain DTGVSQNPRHKITKRGQNVTFRCDPISEHNRLYWYRQTLGQGPEFLTYFQNEAQLEKSRLLSDRFSAERPKGSFSTLEIQRTEQGDSAMYLCASSIARKRETQYFGPGTRLLVL.

The rearrangement links TRBV2 to TRBJ2-1; 7 bases are shared with TRBD2. This CDR3 is built from 15 residues. The germline V gene encodes CDR1 SNHLY and CDR2 FYNNEI. Trimming at V came to 5 bases and at J to 4 bases, leaving 8 bases not matched to a gene. The CDR3 DNA reads as TGTGCCAGCAGTTACGGGACTACCTTTTACAATGAGCAGTTCTTC. Its translation is CASSYGTTFYNEQFF.

This chain connects TRBV7-2 to TRBJ2-7; no reliable D call. Germline CDR1 reads SGHTA; CDR2 reads FQGNSA. Trimming stripped 2 bases from V and 2 bases from J, with 7 bases between. The CDR3 runs to 13 residues. This chain's CDR3 is CASSLYPPYEQYF. The CDR3 DNA follows: TGTGCCAGCAGCTTATATCCACCCTACGAGCAGTACTTC.

The chain has TRBV29-1 and TRBJ1-5, with D possibly TRBD1 on 6 matching bases. V gave up 1 base and J gave up 0 bases, with 10 bases separating them. The CDR3 has 15 amino acids. Germline values: CDR1 SQVTM, CDR2 ANQGSEA. The CDR3 bases are TGCAGCGTTGAAGTGGACAGCTCTAGCAATCAGCCCCAGCATTTT. It encodes CSVEVDSSSNQPQHF. The entire variable domain, with the rest obtained from reference TRBV29-1 and TRBJ1-5, is as follows: SAVISQKPSRDICQRGTSLTIQCQVDSQVTMMFWYRQQPGQSLTLIATANQGSEATYESGFVIDKFPISRPNLTFSTLTVSNMSPEDSSIYLCSVEVDSSSNQPQHFGDGTRLSIL.

The CDR3 is CASSLWGTTEAFF. DNA for the CDR3: TGCGCCAGCAGCTTATGGGGGACCACTGAAGCTTTCTTT. V and J are TRBV5-1 and TRBJ1-1, with D possibly TRBD1 on 5 matching bases. The CDR3 consists of 13 residues. The V gene lost 2 bases and the J gene lost 4 bases, with 9 bases spanning the gap. Germline V gene sequence: CDR1 SGHRS, CDR2 YFSETQ.

The chain recombines TRBV28 with TRBJ2-7; D gene unclear. The CDR3 is 15 amino acids. Germline lookup yields CDR1 MDHEN and CDR2 SYDVKM. With 3 bases removed from V and 3 bases from J, the gap between germline ends came to 15 bases. CDR3 coding DNA: TGTGCCAGCAGTTTTCCTCGGCAGCCTCGCTACGAGCAGTACTTC. Translated: CASSFPRQPRYEQYF.

The chain couples TRBV10-3 to TRBJ2-7; D ambiguous. The germline V and J ends were trimmed by 3 bases and 6 bases, with 6 bases remaining between them. Germline V lookup: CDR1 ENHRY, CDR2 SYGVKD. The CDR3 consists of 11 residues. The CDR3 spells CAISEMVEQYF. In DNA form, the CDR3 reads TGTGCCATCAGTGAAATGGTCGAGCAGTACTTC.

The sample holds one count of this clone. Other DNA sequences of this sample code for an identical CDR3. The rearrangement uses TRBV18 and TRBJ2-2; a weak D match, TRBD2 (6 bases). From germline, CDR1 is KGHSH and CDR2 LQKENI. CDR3 size: 15 residues. The ends were cut back, 2 bases at V and 1 base at J, with 8 bases in the middle. CDR3 sequence reads: CASSPSGLNTGELFF. Here the CDR3 DNA reads TGTGCCAGCTCACCATCGGGACTGAACACCGGGGAGCTGTTTTTT.

J is TRBJ2-7 and V is TRBV7-7; TRBD2 is a possible D gene (6 bases). Germline V CDR1 and CDR2: SSHAT, FNYEAQ (reference sequence). With 6 bases removed from V and 4 bases from J, the gap between germline ends came to 13 bases. CDR3 length: 13 residues. The CDR3 nucleotides read TGTGCCAGCAGTTTGACTAGAAATTACGAGCAGTACTTC. It specifies CASSLTRNYEQYF.

About this clone itself: The identical CDR3 is also encoded by other nucleotide sequences in the sample. V is TRBV28 and J is TRBJ2-7; 7 bases fit TRBD2. Germline assignment: CDR1 MDHEN and CDR2 SYDVKM. Losses at the gene ends were 1 base for V and 7 bases for J; bases not matched to a gene: 10. This CDR3 region has 15 residues. CDR3 region: CASSLYEQGLREQYF. CDR3 sequence (DNA): TGTGCCAGCAGTTTATACGAGCAGGGACTAAGAGAGCAGTACTTC.

This chain connects TRBV9 to TRBJ1-2; D is undetermined. CDR3 length: 12 residues. Looked up from germline, CDR1 is SGDLS and CDR2 is YYNGEE. The V gene lost 4 bases and the J gene lost 2 bases, with 6 bases spanning the gap. DNA for the CDR3: TGTGCCAGCAGCAAGGGAAACTATGGCTACACCTTC. Protein sequence: CASSKGNYGYTF.

The chain joins TRBV28 to TRBJ2-3; D call uncertain. The length of the CDR3 is 14 residues. V was pared by 7 bases and J by 5 bases, with 16 bases between. The germline V gene encodes CDR1 MDHEN and CDR2 SYDVKM. The CDR3 sequence: CASTPTSSLDTQYF. The DNA for the CDR3 is TGTGCCAGCACCCCGACCTCCAGCCTAGATACGCAGTATTTT. The full variable domain, its missing parts supplied by reference TRBV28 and TRBJ2-3, is DVKVTQSSRYLVKRTGEKVFLECVQDMDHENMFWYRQDPGLGLRLIYFSYDVKMKEKGDIPEGYSVSREKKERFSLILESASTNQTSMYLCASTPTSSLDTQYFGPGTRLTVL.

The chain recombines TRBV28 with TRBJ2-2; the match to TRBD2 covers 11 bases. Germline V lookup: CDR1 MDHEN, CDR2 SYDVKM. The CDR3 loop spans 18 amino acids. J was trimmed by 1 base and V by 0 bases; bases with no gene match: 4. CDR3 coding DNA: TGTGCCAGCAGTTTATGGGGGGGACTAGCGGTGAACACCGGGGAGCTGTTTTTT. Its translation: CASSLWGGLAVNTGELFF.

V is TRBV27 and J is TRBJ2-1; no definite D call. V was trimmed by 4 bases and J by 11 bases, leaving 12 bases between them. Germline values: CDR1 MNHEY, CDR2 SMNVEV (reference sequence). The CDR3 sequence is 12 residues long. The CDR3: CASSYDIRQQFF. CDR3 coding DNA: TGTGCCAGCAGTTACGACATCCGCCAGCAGTTCTTC.

V and J are TRBV30 and TRBJ1-5; 8 bases match TRBD1. The V segment lost 1 base and the J segment 5 bases; nucleotides outside the gene matches: 7. This CDR3 region has 15 residues. Germline V gives CDR1 GTSNPN, CDR2 SVGIG (reference sequence). CDR3: CAWSAGQEHDQPQHF. In DNA form, the CDR3 reads TGTGCCTGGAGTGCGGGACAGGAGCACGATCAGCCCCAGCATTTT.

The CDR3 sequence is CASSLAATGVYEQYF. CDR3 in DNA: TGTGCCAGCAGCTTAGCTGCAACAGGGGTTTACGAGCAGTACTTC. The chain is built from TRBV11-2 and TRBJ2-7; 7 bases align to TRBD1. Unmatched junction bases numbered 7, after V lost 1 base and J lost 4 bases. This CDR3 is built from 15 residues. Germline lookup yields CDR1 SGHAT and CDR2 FQNNGV.

The rearrangement uses TRBV18 and TRBJ1-1; the D gene is possibly TRBD1 (5 bases). Trimming stripped 1 base from V and 0 bases from J, with 15 bases between. The CDR3 has 17 amino acids. Germline V gives CDR1 KGHSH, CDR2 LQKENI. CDR3 sequence (DNA): TGTGCCAGCTCACCACTTGGAGGGGCAAATATGAACACTGAAGCTTTCTTT. Amino acid sequence: CASSPLGGANMNTEAFF.

The chain joins TRBV19 to TRBJ1-1; D is possibly TRBD1 (5 bases). This CDR3 comprises 13 residues. Deletions cut 4 bases from V and 4 bases from J, with 10 bases between. The germline gives CDR1 LNHDA, CDR2 SQIVND (reference sequence). The CDR3 DNA follows: TGTGCCAGTAGTACAGGGAAGGCCACTGAAGCTTTCTTT. Its translation: CASSTGKATEAFF. Variable domain in full (rest from reference TRBV19 and TRBJ1-1): DGGITQSPKYLFRKEGQNVTLSCEQNLNHDAMYWYRQDPGQGLRLIYYSQIVNDFQKGDIAEGYSVSREKKESFPLTVTSAQKNPTAFYLCASSTGKATEAFFGQGTRLTVV.

This clone was detected only once. The CDR3: CASSPLRPDNEQFF. The CDR3 DNA follows: TGTGCCAGCAGCCCCCTAAGGCCCGACAATGAGCAGTTCTTC. The chain links TRBV7-9 to TRBJ2-1; D gene unclear. The germline gives CDR1 SEHNR, CDR2 FQNEAQ (reference sequence). V dropped 5 bases and J dropped 5 bases, with 13 bases sitting between them. The length of the CDR3 is 14 residues.

With regard to this clone: Distinct nucleotide sequences in the sample also encode this CDR3. The chain joins TRBV27 to TRBJ2-7; 11 bases map to TRBD2. The CDR3 contains 14 residues. Germline CDR1 is MNHEY and CDR2 is SMNVEV (reference sequence). V lost 6 bases and J lost 3; bases outside the gene matches: 4. Written as DNA, the CDR3 is TGTGCCAGCAGGATAGCGGGAGGGATCTACGAGCAGTACTTC. It specifies CASRIAGGIYEQYF.

This sequence joins TRBV27 and TRBJ2-5; TRBD2 matches at 14 bases. V trimming: 6 bases; J trimming: 5 bases; junction bases outside the gene matches: 8. The CDR3 is made up of 16 amino acids. Germline CDR1 and CDR2: MNHEY and SMNVEV (reference sequence). The chain's CDR3 is CASSMGLAGVLETQYF. CDR3 nucleotides: TGTGCCAGCAGCATGGGACTAGCGGGAGTGTTGGAGACCCAGTACTTC.

This clone is a singleton in its sample. The chain combines TRBV10-3 with TRBJ2-6; D is unresolved. Trimming shortened V by 0 bases and J by 1 base, and 10 bases separated the two germline ends. There are 17 residues in the CDR3. Germline V CDR1 and CDR2: ENHRY, SYGVKD. The CDR3 is CAISESRTISGANVLTF. The CDR3, as DNA: TGTGCCATCAGTGAGTCGAGGACCATATCTGGGGCCAACGTCCTGACTTTC.